This T cell receptor beta chain was captured in a study of T cell responses to AZD1222 COVID-19 vaccine. Overall study results and limits: Baseline seropositives among AZD1222 recipients totaled only six or seven. Clonal diversity was possibly underestimated; the donors were predominantly white British and more often female.

Sequencing was performed with immunoSEQ multiplex PCR; in TCRdb, only in-frame clones are kept and a portion is missing. The sample comprises roughly 160,000 clones, around nine tenths of which are singletons, and over 4.5% rests with the top ten. As for this clone: The antigen remains unidentified.

The CDR3 is made up of 13 amino acids. V lost 2 bases to trimming and J lost 2 bases, with 9 bases between them. CDR1 and CDR2 (germline): GTSNPN, SVGIG (reference sequence). This receptor was identified in an adult in good health. V gene TRBV30 combines with J gene TRBJ1-2; D is perhaps TRBD1 (5 bases). Sequences were derived from peripheral blood, sampled on day 0 of AZD1222 vaccination. The CDR3 DNA sequence: TGTGCCTGGAGTCAACAGGCGAACTATGGCTACACCTTC. This translates into CAWSQQANYGYTF.